This TCR beta chain was observed in a study of OX40 agonist ivuxolimab in advanced cancers. Method: immunoSEQ multiplex PCR; TCRdb's copy keeps in-frame clones and lacks some. The data show approximately 44,000 clones, approximately 90% seen once. On this clone itself: Its antigen is not known.

The V gene lost 5 bases and the J gene lost 7 bases, with 12 bases spanning the gap. Per germline, CDR1 SGHVS and CDR2 FQNEAQ. This CDR3 spans 12 amino acids. General study points: Fewer expanded clones were found on average in CD4+ than in CD8+ T cells.

The chain employs TRBV7-8 and TRBJ2-7; perhaps D is TRBD1 or TRBD2 (6 bases each). Source: CD4+ or CD8+ T cells sorted from blood, taken in a trial of the OX40 agonist ivuxolimab. This receptor was obtained from an adult with an advanced solid tumor such as melanoma, head and neck, liver or kidney cancer. CDR3 sequence: CASSTGSGEQYF. As DNA, the CDR3 is TGTGCCAGCAGCACAGGGAGCGGGGAGCAGTACTTC.